This T cell receptor (beta chain) was captured in a study of cytomegalovirus exposure and HLA in healthy donors. The study's findings and limits: In an earlier analysis, in fewer than 700 donors, most V segments appeared productive either ~87% or ~30% of the time. The authors later found most CMV-associated TCR beta chains appeared HLA-restricted.

This clone has more than one count but fewer than ten. Its antigen is currently unknown. The PCR made use of 60 Vbeta and 13 Jbeta primers. Libraries were prepared by immunoSEQ multiplex PCR; TCRdb keeps only in-frame clonotypes and omits some of them. The sample lists approximately 180,000 clones; roughly 85% were seen once. The CDR3 consists of 13 residues. Germline assignment: CDR1 LNHDA and CDR2 SQIVND (reference sequence). V was shortened by 5 bases and J by 3 bases, with 8 bases between the two germline ends. The TCR was taken from a woman aged 18 to 35 in good health and CMV-seronegative. This rearrangement joins TRBV19 to TRBJ2-1; perhaps TRBD2 as D (5 bases). Source material: PBMCs. In DNA, the CDR3 is TGTGCCAGTAGTGATCGGGACTACAATGAGCAGTTCTTC. Amino acid sequence: CASSDRDYNEQFF.